What follows are 10 T cell receptor beta chains derived from one specimen sequenced in a study of cytomegalovirus exposure and HLA in healthy donors. The PCR was carried out with 60 Vbeta primers and 13 Jbeta primers. Repertoires were generated with immunoSEQ multiplex PCR, while TCRdb's copy carries only in-frame clones and drops some. The sample has 90,000 to 150,000 clones; 77% are singletons. Specimen: PBMCs. These receptors were taken from a young man in good health and CMV-seropositive.

This chain uses TRBV5-4 with TRBJ2-5; 9 bases agree with TRBD2. Germline lookup yields CDR1 SGHNT and CDR2 YYREEE (reference sequence). V lost 4 bases and J lost 0; bases outside the gene matches: 7. There are 16 residues in the CDR3. In DNA, the CDR3 is TGTGCCAGCAGCGGGCTAGCGGGGCCCAACCAAGAGACCCAGTACTTC. Protein sequence: CASSGLAGPNQETQYF.

The genes are TRBV6-6 and TRBJ1-2; 8 nucleotides agree with TRBD1. Germline CDR1 is MNHNY and CDR2 is SVGAGI (reference sequence). With V trimmed by 7 bases and J by 3 bases, 7 bases remained unmatched. The CDR3 extends over 14 amino acids. The CDR3 coding sequence is TGTGCCAGCACAAACAGGGGGGCCCACTATGGCTACACCTTC. It encodes CASTNRGAHYGYTF.

DNA of the CDR3: TGTGCCAGCAGCTCGGGACAGCTCAATGAGCAGTTCTTC. This gives the protein CASSSGQLNEQFF. The rearrangement uses TRBV7-3 and TRBJ2-1; 7 bases align to TRBD1. The CDR3 has 13 amino acids. Looked up from germline, CDR1 is SGHTA and CDR2 is FQGTGA. J lost 6 bases, V lost 4 bases, and 3 bases had no gene match.

This clone showed up just once. This rearrangement joins TRBV19 to TRBJ2-6; D may be TRBD2 (5 bases). The CDR3 is 15 amino acids. Germline V gene lookup returns CDR1 LNHDA and CDR2 SQIVND (reference sequence). Trimming pared 7 bases from V and 2 bases from J, leaving 12 bases between. The CDR3 DNA reads TGTGCCAGTATGATCACGGAGGCTGGGGCCAACGTCCTGACTTTC. Translating gives CASMITEAGANVLTF.

The rearrangement joins TRBV14 to TRBJ2-7, with D uncertain. Per germline, CDR1 SGHDN and CDR2 FVKESK. CDR3 length equals 12 residues. V gave up 5 bases and J gave up 4 bases, with 9 bases separating them. CDR3 amino acids: CASSSHFYEQYF. CDR3 DNA: TGTGCCAGCAGCTCACATTTTTACGAGCAGTACTTC.

The V call is TRBV2, the J call TRBJ2-2, with 9 bases fitting TRBD2. J gave up 1 base and V 7 bases, and 4 bases lay outside the gene matches. Germline loops: CDR1 SNHLY, CDR2 FYNNEI. The CDR3 sequence is 15 residues long. The CDR3 DNA follows: TGTGCCAGCACTATGACTAGCGGGAACACCGGGGAGCTGTTTTTT. It encodes CASTMTSGNTGELFF.

This clone was picked up a small number of times. The CDR3 DNA sequence: TGCGCCAGCAGCTCTAACTACGAGCAGTACTTC. Translation: CASSSNYEQYF. This sequence joins TRBV5-1 and TRBJ2-7; D not certain. Between the trimmed V and J ends, which lost 3 bases and 3 bases, there was a span of 4 bases. The CDR3 has 11 residues. In germline, CDR1 is SGHRS, CDR2 YFSETQ.

V and J are TRBV5-4 and TRBJ2-3, with TRBD1 matching 11 bases. Germline CDR1 SGHNT, CDR2 YYREEE (reference sequence). J was trimmed by 6 bases and V by 0 bases; bases with no gene match: 9. The CDR3 sequence is 17 residues long. The CDR3 nucleotides read TGTGCCAGCAGCTTGGTAGGACAGGGGGCCCTCTCGGATACGCAGTATTTT. Its translation is CASSLVGQGALSDTQYF.

The chain carries TRBV7-9 and TRBJ2-1, with 12 bases identical to TRBD2. V was pared by 5 bases and J by 7 bases, with 15 bases of the junction left unmatched. The CDR3 covers 18 residues. Germline V gene sequence: CDR1 SEHNR, CDR2 FQNEAQ (reference sequence). The DNA of the CDR3 is TGTGCCAGCAGCCCTAGGATAGGGGGGACTAGCGGGCGTAATGAGCAGTTCTTC. Translation gives CASSPRIGGTSGRNEQFF.

J is TRBJ1-2 and V is TRBV5-1, with 11 bases identical to TRBD1. The junction had 10 bases not matched to a gene; V was cut back by 5 bases and J by 1 base. Per germline, CDR1 SGHRS and CDR2 YFSETQ. The CDR3 length is 17 residues. The CDR3 here is CASRASGQGEINYGYTF. The CDR3 DNA follows: TGCGCCAGCAGGGCCTCGGGACAGGGGGAAATTAACTATGGCTACACCTTC.